One and the same sample provided the 18 T cell receptor beta chains below, sequenced in a study of cytomegalovirus exposure and HLA in healthy donors. Libraries were prepared by immunoSEQ multiplex PCR; TCRdb keeps only in-frame clonotypes and omits some of them. The profile covers 260,000 or so clones, with 80% to 90% appearing a single time and about 3% taken by the ten largest. Sequences were obtained from PBMCs. The origin of the receptors is a man between 18 and 35 years old in good health and CMV-seronegative.

The rearrangement links TRBV11-2 to TRBJ2-3; 7 nucleotides line up with TRBD2. V was clipped by 3 bases and J by 3 bases; unmatched bases: 3. CDR1 and CDR2 (germline): SGHAT, FQNNGV. The CDR3 is 14 amino acids. CDR3 region: CASSFYGRTDTQYF. CDR3 coding DNA: TGTGCCAGCAGCTTCTACGGGAGGACAGATACGCAGTATTTT.

The rearrangement joins TRBV7-2 to TRBJ2-7, with D perhaps matching TRBD1 (6 bases). The CDR3 loop spans 16 amino acids. Germline loops: CDR1 SGHTA, CDR2 FQGNSA. V lost 0 bases and J lost 1, with 13 bases in between. This CDR3 is CASSLAGTGWSYEQYF. The CDR3 DNA follows: TGTGCCAGCAGCTTAGCGGGTACAGGGTGGTCCTACGAGCAGTACTTC.

This chain links TRBV19 with TRBJ2-7, with TRBD1 matching 11 bases. The CDR3 extends over 14 amino acids. With 4 bases clipped from V and 5 bases from J, the junction kept 4 bases outside the gene matches. The germline gives CDR1 LNHDA, CDR2 SQIVND (reference sequence). Here the CDR3 DNA reads TGTGCCAGTAGTACGGGACAGGGGGTCCACGAGCAGTACTTC. Residues: CASSTGQGVHEQYF.

The chain uses TRBV29-1 and TRBJ2-1; D perhaps matches TRBD2 (6 bases). CDR1 is SQVTM and CDR2 is ANQGSEA in the germline V gene. CDR3 length: 11 amino acids. V lost 5 bases to trimming and J lost 10 bases, with 12 bases between them. CDR3 nucleotide sequence: TGCAGCGTTAGTTCGGCGGGGGAGCAGTTCTTC. Residues: CSVSSAGEQFF.

The chain is built from TRBV11-2 and TRBJ1-5; D is unclear. This CDR3 has 14 amino acids. The V gene's germline CDR1 is SGHAT and CDR2 FQNNGV. Trimming cost V 0 bases and J 4 bases, with 7 bases left between them. The CDR3 loop reads CASSLEAQNQPQHF. Here the CDR3 DNA reads TGTGCCAGCAGCTTAGAGGCCCAAAATCAGCCCCAGCATTTT.

This chain joins TRBV5-1 and TRBJ1-1; TRBD1 matches 8 bases. J gave up 3 bases and V 4 bases, and 14 bases lay outside the gene matches. Germline CDR1 reads SGHRS; CDR2 reads YFSETQ. The CDR3 has 17 amino acids. Here the CDR3 reads CASSTPRIGTGDTEAFF. The CDR3 nucleotides are TGCGCCAGCAGCACGCCAAGGATCGGGACAGGCGACACTGAAGCTTTCTTT.

The chain is built from TRBV7-8 and TRBJ2-7; D call uncertain. CDR3 length: 12 amino acids. V was trimmed by 2 bases and J by 6 bases, leaving 8 bases between them. Germline V gives CDR1 SGHVS, CDR2 FQNEAQ. CDR3 residues: CASSLSNSEQYF. CDR3 bases: TGTGCCAGCAGCTTATCAAATAGCGAGCAGTACTTC.

In regard to this clone: Other DNA sequences in this specimen translate into the identical CDR3. V and J are TRBV7-2 and TRBJ1-5; the D gene is possibly TRBD1 (6 bases). The CDR3 runs to 15 residues. V lost 1 base, J lost 2 bases, and 9 bases lay in between. Germline V lookup: CDR1 SGHTA, CDR2 FQGNSA. CDR3 DNA sequence: TGTGCCAGCAGCTTAGACAGGGTTGGCAATCAGCCCCAGCATTTT. Its protein product is CASSLDRVGNQPQHF.

The chain uses TRBV7-9 and TRBJ1-2; D unresolved. V lost 5 bases and J 3 bases, leaving 10 bases between the germline ends. The CDR3 contains 13 residues. CDR1 and CDR2 from the germline V gene are SEHNR and FQNEAQ (reference sequence). CDR3 nucleotide sequence: TGTGCCAGCAGCCCCCGACTTTACTATGGCTACACCTTC. Protein sequence: CASSPRLYYGYTF.

The rearrangement joins TRBV5-4 to TRBJ1-1; tentative D call: TRBD1 (5 bases). V was pared by 5 bases and J by 4 bases, with 9 bases between. The CDR3 totals 12 residues. Germline CDR1 reads SGHNT; CDR2 reads YYREEE (reference sequence). In nucleotides, the CDR3 is TGTGCCAGCAGTTGGGGCAGCACTGAAGCTTTCTTT. Protein product: CASSWGSTEAFF.

The chain couples TRBV14 to TRBJ1-2; possible D gene TRBD1, 6 bases. CDR1 and CDR2 from the germline V gene are SGHDN and FVKESK. There are 14 residues in the CDR3. V was clipped by 1 base and J by 8 bases, with 14 bases between them. The CDR3 DNA follows: TGTGCCAGCAGCCAAGCCGGGGGGCTTGGGGGCTACACCTTC. Translation gives CASSQAGGLGGYTF.

The J gene is TRBJ1-2, the V gene TRBV19, with a possible D match to TRBD1 (5 bases). Germline V CDR1 and CDR2: LNHDA, SQIVND (reference sequence). The CDR3 is 14 amino acids. Trimming pared 5 bases from V and 6 bases from J, leaving 16 bases between. CDR3 region: CASSLGGGGNGYTF. Here the CDR3 DNA reads TGTGCCAGTAGTCTTGGCGGTGGGGGGAATGGCTACACCTTC.

V and J are TRBV19 and TRBJ2-3, with D perhaps matching TRBD1 (6 bases). Germline-derived CDR1 and CDR2 are LNHDA and SQIVND (reference sequence). The V gene lost 3 bases and the J gene lost 3 bases, with 13 bases spanning the gap. This CDR3 spans 15 amino acids. CDR3 residues: CASSILQGSTDTQYF. The CDR3 nucleotides are TGTGCCAGTAGTATTCTACAGGGTAGTACAGATACGCAGTATTTT.

This sequence joins TRBV7-9 and TRBJ2-3; TRBD2 matches at 10 bases. The CDR3 has 15 amino acids. Germline V gene data show CDR1 as SEHNR and CDR2 as FQNEAQ (reference sequence). The ends lost 3 bases at V and 1 base at J; junction bases unmatched: 1. In DNA, the CDR3 is TGTGCCAGCAGCTTGGGGACTAGCGGCACAGATACGCAGTATTTT. Its protein is CASSLGTSGTDTQYF.

This clone was seen more than once but under ten times. The chain carries TRBV2 and TRBJ1-5; D is undetermined. Trimming removed 4 bases from V and 9 bases from J, with 7 bases in between. CDR3 length equals 11 residues. The germline CDR1 and CDR2 sequences are SNHLY and FYNNEI. Here the CDR3 reads CASSATGPQHF. In DNA form, the CDR3 reads TGTGCCAGCAGTGCAACGGGGCCCCAGCATTTT.

This sequence joins TRBV9 and TRBJ2-7; 11 nucleotides line up with TRBD2. There are 16 residues in the CDR3. CDR1 is SGDLS and CDR2 is YYNGEE in the germline V gene. Unmatched junction bases numbered 8, after V lost 4 bases and J lost 2 bases. CDR3 sequence: CASSSGLAGMTYEQYF. The DNA of the CDR3 is TGTGCCAGCAGCTCCGGACTAGCGGGCATGACCTACGAGCAGTACTTC.

This rearrangement joins TRBV19 to TRBJ2-5; weak D call: TRBD1 (5 bases). Trimming pared 6 bases from V and 2 bases from J, leaving 10 bases between. Germline V CDR1 and CDR2: LNHDA, SQIVND (reference sequence). This CDR3 comprises 13 residues. CDR3 residues: CASRETDQETQYF. The DNA for the CDR3 is TGTGCCAGTAGGGAGACAGATCAAGAGACCCAGTACTTC.

This clone was recorded only once. This rearrangement joins TRBV2 to TRBJ2-4, with TRBD2 identical over 8 bases. Per germline, CDR1 SNHLY and CDR2 FYNNEI. The junction had 10 bases not matched to a gene; V was cut back by 6 bases and J by 9 bases. The CDR3 extends over 14 amino acids. This chain's CDR3 is CASRPGLAEGIQYF. In DNA, the CDR3 is TGTGCCAGCAGGCCCGGACTAGCTGAGGGCATTCAGTACTTC.